This T cell receptor (beta chain) was sequenced in a study of T cell repertoires in cytomegalovirus infection (dated by TCRdb to the late 2010s). With regard to the full study: The HLA type of each donor mattered for the analysis, because public TCR beta signatures pointed to carriage of CMV infection along with the matching HLA type. The paper's findings and limits, for the study overall: In both this cohort and an independent cohort of 352 donors, the cumulative frequency of public TCR beta family members distinguished carriers of CMV infection plus the relevant HLA type. The ex vivo response was dominated by HLA-C-restricted CMV-specific TCR beta clonotypes, and the single most frequent clonotype in two of eight donors was supplied by these HLA-C-restricted clonotypes.

Sequences KGHDR (CDR1) and SFDVKD (CDR2) are obtained from the germline V gene. V is reduced by 3 bases and J by 7 bases, leaving a spacing of 9 bases between them. Inclusive of the bounding cysteine and phenylalanine, the CDR3 is 13 residues long. Of all the DNA, just the CDR3 is kept, 39 bases in frame from base 1. The instrument was an Illumina HiSeq 1500. The public reads were run again by TCRdb, first through fastp at Q25 and then through MiXCR, and only productive beta chains were kept. CDR3 protein sequences are deduplicated, and each keeps its most common genes and DNA. In all, the sample holds 500,000 or so distinct CDR3 sequences, and 16% of those were seen once. The ten largest account for 20% to 30% of the sample. This clonotype was seen a handful of times. The antigen it recognizes is unknown. Base qualities are not provided; no much larger clone lies one nucleotide away.

The sequence was collected from a human donor in good health (CMV status not recorded). Some clones in this sample may be carry-over from other donors' samples. The chain is assembled from TRBV24-1 and TRBJ2-1; the D gene is not confidently resolved. Sequenced sample: CD8+ T cells from PBMCs. The nucleotide sequence reads as follows: TGTGCCACCAGTGATCGACTTTCTAATGAGCAGTTCTTC. This sequence encodes CATSDRLSNEQFF.